Below, 3 T cell receptor beta chains from the same sample are listed, as sequenced in a study of control samples from healthy donors and cancer patients. The table came from immunoSEQ multiplex PCR; TCRdb's copy has only in-frame clones and leaves some out. The table shows about 150,000 clones, with approximately 94% occurring only once. Sequencing was performed on blood. These receptor sequences come from a man in his forties in good health.

This chain uses TRBV7-2 with TRBJ2-7; D ambiguous. Germline CDR1 is SGHTA and CDR2 is FQGNSA. Trimming cost V 4 bases and J 6 bases, with 19 bases left between them. The CDR3 sequence is 15 residues long. The CDR3 loop reads CASSYTSLGSGEQYF. CDR3 DNA: TGTGCCAGCAGCTATACTTCCTTAGGGTCGGGCGAGCAGTACTTC.

The chain combines TRBV13 with TRBJ1-2; 7 nucleotides line up with TRBD1. Germline V lookup: CDR1 PRHDT, CDR2 FYEKMQ (reference sequence). This CDR3 is built from 15 residues. V dropped 5 bases and J dropped 4; count of bases not matched to a gene: 10. In DNA form, the CDR3 reads TGTGCCAGCAGCGGCCGGGACAGACTTTTCTATGGCTACACCTTC. Translation gives CASSGRDRLFYGYTF.

The chain uses TRBV10-2 and TRBJ1-4; D may be TRBD1 (5 bases). The CDR3 consists of 15 residues. With 1 base removed from V and 6 bases from J, the gap between germline ends came to 12 bases. The germline gives CDR1 WSHSY, CDR2 SAAADI. CDR3 bases: TGCGCCAGCAGTGAGTGGGCCGGGGCGGATGAAAAACTGTTTTTT. It encodes CASSEWAGADEKLFF.